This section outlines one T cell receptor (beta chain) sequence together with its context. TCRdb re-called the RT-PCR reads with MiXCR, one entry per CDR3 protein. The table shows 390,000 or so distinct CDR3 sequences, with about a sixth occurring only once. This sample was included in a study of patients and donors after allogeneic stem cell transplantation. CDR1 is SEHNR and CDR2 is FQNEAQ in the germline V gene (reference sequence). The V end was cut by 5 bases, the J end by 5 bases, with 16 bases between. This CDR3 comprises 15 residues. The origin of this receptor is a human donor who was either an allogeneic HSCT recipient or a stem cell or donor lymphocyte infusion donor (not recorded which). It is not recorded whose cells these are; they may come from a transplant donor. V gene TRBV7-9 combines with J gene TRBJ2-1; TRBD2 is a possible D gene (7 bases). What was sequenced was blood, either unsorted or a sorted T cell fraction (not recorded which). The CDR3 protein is CASSARGGRDNEQFF. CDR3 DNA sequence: TGTGCCAGCAGCGCCCGCGGGGGCCGGGACAATGAGCAGTTCTTC.